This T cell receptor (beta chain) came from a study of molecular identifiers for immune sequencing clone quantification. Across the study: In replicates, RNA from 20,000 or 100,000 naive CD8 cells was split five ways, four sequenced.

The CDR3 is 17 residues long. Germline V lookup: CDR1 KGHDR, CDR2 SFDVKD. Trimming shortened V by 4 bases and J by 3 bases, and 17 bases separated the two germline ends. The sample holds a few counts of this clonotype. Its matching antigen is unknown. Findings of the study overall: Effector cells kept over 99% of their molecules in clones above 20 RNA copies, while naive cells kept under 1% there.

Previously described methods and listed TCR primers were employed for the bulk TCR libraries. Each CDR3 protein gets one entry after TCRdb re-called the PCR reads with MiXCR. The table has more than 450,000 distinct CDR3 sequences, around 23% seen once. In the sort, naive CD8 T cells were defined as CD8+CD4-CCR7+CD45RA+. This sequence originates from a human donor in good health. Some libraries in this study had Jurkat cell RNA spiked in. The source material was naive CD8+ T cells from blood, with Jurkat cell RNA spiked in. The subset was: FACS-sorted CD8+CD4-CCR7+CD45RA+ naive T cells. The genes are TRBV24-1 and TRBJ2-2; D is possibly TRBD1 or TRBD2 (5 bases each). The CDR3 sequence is CATSDPFWDHDTGELFF. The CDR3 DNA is TGTGCCACCAGTGACCCATTTTGGGACCACGACACCGGGGAGCTGTTTTTT.